One and the same sample provided the 12 T cell receptor beta chains below, sequenced in a study of cytomegalovirus exposure and HLA in healthy donors. 13 Jbeta primers and 60 Vbeta primers were used for the PCR. Libraries were prepared by immunoSEQ multiplex PCR; TCRdb keeps only in-frame clonotypes and omits some of them. The sample table includes some 96,000 clones. Material for sequencing was PBMCs. The receptors stem from a woman in her thirties in good health and CMV-seronegative.

The chain couples TRBV27 to TRBJ2-1, with a tentative D call TRBD2 (6 bases). Germline V gene data show CDR1 as MNHEY and CDR2 as SMNVEV (reference sequence). Trimming left V 4 bases short and J 4 bases short, with 14 bases between. The CDR3 runs to 15 residues. The CDR3 bases are TGTGCCAGCAGTTCGGGACTTCTTTTTTACAATGAGCAGTTCTTC. It specifies CASSSGLLFYNEQFF.

V usage is TRBV27 and J usage is TRBJ1-2; no definite D call. Germline V gives CDR1 MNHEY, CDR2 SMNVEV (reference sequence). This CDR3 has 14 residues. Trimming removed 5 bases at V and 6 bases at J, with 16 bases between. This CDR3 is CASSPLTVSDGYTF. The CDR3, as DNA: TGTGCCAGCAGTCCCCTCACAGTTTCAGATGGCTACACCTTC.

The CDR3 protein is CASSALRQGNYGYTF. The CDR3 DNA sequence: TGTGCCAGCAGCGCTTTAAGACAGGGCAACTATGGCTACACCTTC. This rearrangement joins TRBV9 to TRBJ1-2; 7 bases map to TRBD1. CDR1 and CDR2 from the germline V gene are SGDLS and YYNGEE. The trim removed 3 bases at V and 2 bases at J, leaving 7 bases unmatched. The CDR3 loop spans 15 amino acids.

V usage is TRBV5-1 and J usage is TRBJ1-4; 10 nucleotides line up with TRBD1. There are 14 residues in the CDR3. Unmatched junction bases numbered 4, after V lost 4 bases and J lost 7 bases. Per the germline V gene, CDR1 is SGHRS and CDR2 is YFSETQ. This chain's CDR3 is CASSGGTGVEKLFF. DNA for the CDR3: TGCGCCAGCAGCGGGGGGACAGGGGTTGAAAAACTGTTTTTT.

The chain joins TRBV6-5 to TRBJ1-2; TRBD1 agrees at 7 bases. The germline gives CDR1 MNHEY, CDR2 SVGAGI. The V and J ends lost 5 bases and 8 bases, in that order; junction bases with no gene match: 8. The CDR3 extends over 13 amino acids. CDR3 protein: CASSPDRVRGYTF. The CDR3 coding sequence is TGTGCCAGCAGTCCCGACAGGGTGAGGGGCTACACCTTC.

The CDR3: CASSLGVAQGSNQPQHF. The CDR3 DNA follows: TGTGCCAGCAGTTTAGGGGTGGCACAGGGAAGCAATCAGCCCCAGCATTTT. The chain combines TRBV28 with TRBJ1-5; possibly TRBD1 for D (6 bases). CDR3 length equals 17 residues. Trimming pared 2 bases from V and 1 base from J, leaving 15 bases between. Germline assignment: CDR1 MDHEN and CDR2 SYDVKM.

V usage is TRBV6-1 and J usage is TRBJ2-2; 7 bases line up with TRBD1. The junction had 7 bases not matched to a gene; V was cut back by 5 bases and J by 4 bases. The CDR3 has 15 residues. Germline CDR1 MNHNS, CDR2 SASEGT. CDR3 sequence reads: CASSRDRAGTGELFF. The CDR3, as DNA: TGTGCCAGCAGTAGAGACAGGGCTGGCACCGGGGAGCTGTTTTTT.

The rearrangement links TRBV6-1 to TRBJ1-2, with a possible D match to TRBD1 (5 bases). V lost 2 bases, J lost 4 bases, and 8 bases lay in between. Germline loops: CDR1 MNHNS, CDR2 SASEGT. This CDR3 is built from 13 residues. The CDR3 region is CASSELGGYGYTF. DNA for the CDR3: TGTGCCAGCAGTGAACTGGGGGGCTATGGCTACACCTTC.

The chain couples TRBV5-1 to TRBJ2-7, with 9 bases fitting TRBD1. The length of the CDR3 is 14 residues. V was clipped by 5 bases and J by 2 bases; unmatched bases: 5. Looked up from germline, CDR1 is SGHRS and CDR2 is YFSETQ. CDR3 bases: TGCGCCAGCAGTCCGACAGGGGGTACCTACGAGCAGTACTTC. Protein sequence: CASSPTGGTYEQYF. Based on the CDR3 plus reference TRBV5-1 and TRBJ2-7, the full variable domain is KAGVTQTPRYLIKTRGQQVTLSCSPISGHRSVSWYQQTPGQGLQFLFEYFSETQRNKGNFPGRFSGRQFSNSRSEMNVSTLELGDSALYLCASSPTGGTYEQYFGPGTRLTVT.

The rearrangement uses TRBV5-1 and TRBJ2-2; 9 nucleotides align to TRBD1. The germline gives CDR1 SGHRS, CDR2 YFSETQ. CDR3 size: 15 residues. The junction had 3 bases not matched to a gene; V was cut back by 2 bases and J by 4 bases. The CDR3 is CASSLQGATTGELFF. CDR3 nucleotides: TGCGCCAGCAGCTTACAGGGGGCGACCACCGGGGAGCTGTTTTTT.

The V and J genes are TRBV11-2 and TRBJ2-4; 9 positions agree with TRBD2. The CDR3 spans 15 residues. Germline V CDR1 and CDR2: SGHAT, FQNNGV. V lost 5 bases, J lost 6 bases, and 8 bases stayed unmatched. The CDR3 region is CASSPVAGDVNIQYF. CDR3 nucleotides: TGTGCCAGCAGCCCGGTAGCGGGGGACGTAAACATTCAGTACTTC.

V and J are TRBV28 and TRBJ2-7; TRBD2 matches 13 bases. There are 17 residues in the CDR3. The germline CDR1 and CDR2 sequences are MDHEN and SYDVKM. After removal of 4 bases from V and 6 bases from J, the junction contained 12 bases not matched to a gene. The chain's CDR3 is CASSSRTSGSFAPEQYF. CDR3 nucleotides: TGTGCCAGCAGTTCCCGGACTAGCGGGAGTTTCGCCCCCGAGCAGTACTTC.